The 21 T cell receptor beta chains below all came from one sample that was sequenced in a study of T cells in Graves' hyperthyroidism and ophthalmopathy. Researchers amplified the TCR beta CDR3 regions from RNA transcripts. The TCR CDR3 was amplified in a first-round RT-PCR using the HTBI primer set. One entry per CDR3 protein results from TCRdb running MiXCR on the multiplex PCR reads. The sample holds roughly 280,000 distinct CDR3 sequences, roughly 22% seen once. The sample taken for sequencing was blood. These receptor sequences come from a man aged 30 to 39 with Graves' ophthalmopathy.

A few counts support this clonotype. CDR3 amino acids: CATSRDFGQSSYEQYF. Here the CDR3 DNA reads TGTGCCACCAGCAGAGATTTTGGACAGAGCTCCTACGAGCAGTACTTC. The rearrangement uses TRBV15 and TRBJ2-7; D is perhaps TRBD1 (6 bases). Germline V gene sequence: CDR1 LNHNV, CDR2 YYDKDF (reference sequence). V lost 0 bases and J 0 bases, leaving 12 bases between the germline ends. The CDR3 is 16 amino acids.

There are a few counts of this clonotype. The genes are TRBV27 and TRBJ2-1; D uncertain. V was cut by 10 bases and J by 9 bases, with 13 bases left in between. The CDR3 has 11 amino acids. Germline values: CDR1 MNHEY, CDR2 SMNVEV (reference sequence). Here the CDR3 DNA reads TGTGCCACCTATAGTCGGGTTGAGCAGTTCTTC. This translates into CATYSRVEQFF.

Only a few counts were recorded for this clonotype. This chain joins TRBV5-1 and TRBJ1-2; D gene unclear. CDR1 SGHRS and CDR2 YFSETQ come from the germline V gene. Trimming took off 4 bases at V and 2 bases at J, with 9 bases between the two ends. This CDR3 contains 13 residues. The CDR3 reads CASSRGDNYGYTF. The CDR3 DNA is TGCGCCAGCAGCAGAGGCGACAACTATGGCTACACCTTC.

In its sample, this clonotype was seen many times. The CDR3 nucleotides are TGTGCCGGTAGCGGGATACAAGAGACCCAGTACTTC. It yields the protein CAGSGIQETQYF. The chain links TRBV30 to TRBJ2-5; 8 bases align to TRBD2. Germline CDR1 and CDR2: GTSNPN and SVGIG (reference sequence). The CDR3 covers 12 residues. V shed 8 bases and J 2 bases; nucleotides not matched to a gene: 4.

This clonotype has a handful of counts. This sequence joins TRBV20-1 and TRBJ2-1; TRBD2 is a possible D gene (6 bases). Germline V gives CDR1 DFQATT, CDR2 SNEGSKA (reference sequence). This CDR3 is 16 amino acids long. V lost 0 bases and J 7 bases, leaving 19 bases between the germline ends. The CDR3 spells CSARDYRRAGQNEQFF. Here the CDR3 DNA reads TGCAGTGCTAGAGATTATAGGCGAGCGGGCCAAAATGAGCAGTTCTTC.

Of note for this clonotype: Given a much more abundant clone one base away, this may be a read error. The CDR3 nucleotides read TGTGCCAGCAGTTACCCCCGGGATGTAAGTTCACCCCTCCACTTT. Amino acids: CASSYPRDVSSPLHF. This chain uses TRBV11-2 with TRBJ1-6; the D is unclear. V lost 6 bases to trimming and J lost 9 bases, with 18 bases between them. This CDR3 is built from 15 residues. Germline V CDR1 and CDR2: SGHAT, FQNNGV.

This clonotype has more than one count but fewer than ten. This rearrangement joins TRBV6-2 or TRBV6-3 to TRBJ1-2, with D possibly matching TRBD1 (5 bases). The CDR3 extends over 12 amino acids. Between the trimmed V and J ends, which lost 6 bases and 5 bases, there was a span of 10 bases. Germline V lookup: CDR1 MNHEY, CDR2 SVGEGT. CDR3 region: CASRHEGYGYTF. CDR3 coding DNA: TGTGCCAGCAGACATGAGGGGTATGGCTACACCTTC.

This clonotype showed up many times. The V call is TRBV11-2, the J call TRBJ1-1; possible D gene TRBD1, 5 bases. The CDR3 has 15 residues. V lost 7 bases to trimming and J lost 0 bases, with 15 bases between them. Germline V lookup: CDR1 SGHAT, CDR2 FQNNGV. This CDR3 reads CASTKPTGLNTEAFF. The CDR3 DNA is TGTGCCAGCACCAAACCCACAGGATTGAACACTGAAGCTTTCTTT.

This chain joins TRBV27 and TRBJ2-7, with D unresolved. This CDR3 comprises 12 residues. Germline V gene lookup returns CDR1 MNHEY and CDR2 SMNVEV (reference sequence). The V and J ends lost 2 bases and 7 bases respectively, with 9 bases between them. In DNA form, the CDR3 reads TGTGCCAGCAGTTTAGTGGGTGCTGAGCAGTACTTC. As protein: CASSLVGAEQYF.

The table lists this clonotype with a few counts. The chain employs TRBV24-1 and TRBJ2-1; either TRBD1 or TRBD2 may fit D (5 bases each). V lost 1 base, J lost 0 bases, and 15 bases lay in between. Germline-derived CDR1 and CDR2 are KGHDR and SFDVKD. This CDR3 contains 18 residues. CDR3 DNA: TGTGCCACCAGTGATTTCGCAGGGCGCGGGCCCTCCTACAATGAGCAGTTCTTC. As protein: CATSDFAGRGPSYNEQFF.

The chain couples TRBV6-2 or TRBV6-3 to TRBJ1-1, with a possible D match to TRBD1 (5 bases). Germline V CDR1 and CDR2: MNHEY, SVGEGT. The ends were cut back, 5 bases at V and 2 bases at J, with 21 bases in the middle. The CDR3 is made up of 17 amino acids. The CDR3 DNA sequence: TGTGCCAGCAGTACTGCCCTGGACACCGGGGAAAACACTGAAGCTTTCTTT. Translated, it gives CASSTALDTGENTEAFF.

The CDR3, as DNA: TGTGCCAGCAGAAGCAGGGATTGGGATCAGCCCCAGCATTTT. It specifies CASRSRDWDQPQHF. The rearrangement links TRBV7-9 to TRBJ1-5; perhaps TRBD1 as D (5 bases). The germline gives CDR1 SEHNR, CDR2 FQNEAQ (reference sequence). This CDR3 has 14 amino acids. V shed 6 bases and J shed 5 bases, with 14 bases lying between them. The full variable domain, rest sourced from reference TRBV7-9 and TRBJ1-5, is DTGVSQNPRHKITKRGQNVTFRCDPISEHNRLYWYRQTLGQGPEFLTYFQNEAQLEKSRLLSDRFSAERPKGSFSTLEIQRTEQGDSAMYLCASRSRDWDQPQHFGDGTRLSIL.

This clonotype appeared a few times. The rearrangement joins TRBV29-1 to TRBJ2-5; 11 nucleotides agree with TRBD2. The ends lost 3 bases at V and 2 bases at J; junction bases unmatched: 2. The germline gives CDR1 SQVTM, CDR2 ANQGSEA. CDR3 length: 14 amino acids. CDR3 nucleotide sequence: TGCAGCGTTGAGGGACTAGCGGCACAAGAGACCCAGTACTTC. Amino acid sequence: CSVEGLAAQETQYF.

The rearrangement joins TRBV12-5 to TRBJ2-1; no firm D call. Deletions cut 7 bases from V and 3 bases from J, with 16 bases between. The CDR3 sequence is 15 residues long. The V gene's germline CDR1 is LGHNT and CDR2 FRNRAP. The CDR3 region is CASALRISDYNEQFF. The CDR3 nucleotides read TGTGCTAGTGCCTTGCGCATCTCGGACTACAATGAGCAGTTCTTC.

This clonotype was observed a handful of times. The CDR3, as DNA: TGTGCCAGCAGCACCCGACTAGCGGGAGGGGCGGGGAATGAGCAGTTCTTC. It specifies CASSTRLAGGAGNEQFF. The V gene is TRBV7-8, the J gene TRBJ2-1; 14 bases fit TRBD2. Per germline, CDR1 SGHVS and CDR2 FQNEAQ. The CDR3 spans 17 residues. With V trimmed by 5 bases and J by 7 bases, 10 bases remained unmatched.

With respect to this clonotype: This may arise from a read error, as a much more abundant clone is one base away. The chain carries TRBV6-1 and TRBJ1-1; D is undetermined. Germline V lookup: CDR1 MNHNS, CDR2 SASEGT. This CDR3 has 14 residues. V was pared by 4 bases and J by 4 bases, with 13 bases between. CDR3 coding DNA: TGTGCCAGCAGTGTTACCACGTTGAGCACTGAAGCTTTCTTT. Translation: CASSVTTLSTEAFF.

This clonotype has at least ten counts. This chain links TRBV6-2 or TRBV6-3 with TRBJ2-7; TRBD1 agrees at 8 bases. Unmatched junction bases numbered 11, after V lost 7 bases and J lost 3 bases. CDR3 length: 15 amino acids. From germline, CDR1 is MNHEY and CDR2 SVGEGT. The CDR3 DNA reads TGTGCCAGCACGCTGCAGACAGGGGCTTTCTACGAGCAGTACTTC. Protein: CASTLQTGAFYEQYF.

This clonotype was detected many times. This chain links TRBV2 with TRBJ1-1, with 8 positions matching TRBD1. Germline CDR1 is SNHLY and CDR2 is FYNNEI. The CDR3 is 14 residues long. Trimming at V came to 7 bases and at J to 4 bases, leaving 8 bases not matched to a gene. The CDR3: CASKQRQGTTEAFF. CDR3 DNA: TGTGCCAGCAAACAACGACAGGGGACCACTGAAGCTTTCTTT. Full variable domain (outside the CDR3, taken from reference TRBV2 and TRBJ1-1): EPEVTQTPSHQVTQMGQEVILRCVPISNHLYFYWYRQILGQKVEFLVSFYNNEISEKSEIFDDQFSVERPDGSNFTLKIRSTKLEDSAMYFCASKQRQGTTEAFFGQGTRLTVV.

In its sample, this clonotype was seen many times. The genes are TRBV2 and TRBJ2-1; 9 bases agree with TRBD2. The germline V gene encodes CDR1 SNHLY and CDR2 FYNNEI. V lost 6 bases, J lost 8 bases, and 11 bases stayed unmatched. This CDR3 is 15 amino acids long. The DNA of the CDR3 is TGTGCCAGCAGGAGCCTAGCGGGGCCCATCGATGAGCAGTTCTTC. It yields the protein CASRSLAGPIDEQFF.

This clonotype was observed a few times. The CDR3 coding sequence is TGTGCCAGCAGTTTTAGCGGAGGTCTAGCGGGAGTTTCCTACAATGAGCAGTTCTTC. Its translation is CASSFSGGLAGVSYNEQFF. The chain joins TRBV12-3 or TRBV12-4 to TRBJ2-1, with 10 bases that match TRBD2. The CDR3 spans 19 residues. With V trimmed by 3 bases and J by 1 base, 12 bases remained unmatched.

The chain employs TRBV5-1 and TRBJ2-7, with D possibly being TRBD2 (6 bases). The CDR3 is 14 residues long. V lost 6 bases, J lost 2 bases, and 15 bases lay in between. Germline values: CDR1 SGHRS, CDR2 YFSETQ. CDR3 in DNA: TGCGCCAGCACACCAAGGGCGGGAACCTACGAGCAGTACTTC. It yields the protein CASTPRAGTYEQYF.